Following are 16 T cell receptor beta chains from one sample sequenced in a study of long-term antiretroviral therapy in people with HIV (dated by TCRdb to between 2021 and 2024). The immunoSEQ hsTCRB v3.0 assay was used at survey level resolution for TRB variable region sequencing. Here the immuneACCESS table is served through TCRdb, limited to in-frame sequences with V and J called. Missing clones are a known gap in these copies; in checked studies unresolved V genes cover under half, and the rest lacks a known reason. Present in this sample are 30,000 to 40,000 clones, roughly 77% of which were seen just once. Of the sample, approximately 3.4% is held by the ten largest clones. Sample: unsorted PBMCs, taken 1.9 years after starting antiretroviral therapy. The source is a man aged 18 to 35 with HIV.

The J gene is TRBJ1-1, the V gene TRBV6-5, with D perhaps TRBD1 (6 bases). The CDR3 contains 15 residues. Deletions cut 2 bases from V and 4 bases from J, with 14 bases between. CDR1 MNHEY and CDR2 SVGAGI come from the germline V gene. CDR3 protein: CASSYGQGWSTEAFF. The CDR3 DNA reads TGTGCCAGCAGTTACGGGCAGGGGTGGAGCACTGAAGCTTTCTTT.

CDR3 in amino acids: CASSVEGETGELFF. CDR3 DNA: TGTGCCAGCAGCGTAGAAGGCGAGACCGGGGAGCTGTTTTTT. V gene TRBV9 combines with J gene TRBJ2-2, with D unresolved. The CDR3 runs 14 residues. V dropped 0 bases and J dropped 5 bases, with 8 bases sitting between them. CDR1 and CDR2 from the germline V gene are SGDLS and YYNGEE. Full variable domain (remainder filled in from reference TRBV9 and TRBJ2-2): DSGVTQTPKHLITATGQRVTLRCSPRSGDLSVYWYQQSLDQGLQFLIQYYNGEERAKGNILERFSAQQFPDLHSELNLSSLELGDSALYFCASSVEGETGELFFGEGSRLTVL.

The chain uses TRBV6-1 and TRBJ1-1, with D hard to call. The V gene's germline CDR1 is MNHNS and CDR2 SASEGT. Trimming shortened V by 7 bases and J by 7 bases, and 16 bases separated the two germline ends. The CDR3 totals 13 residues. In DNA, the CDR3 is TGTGCCAGCAAACCCAGGTGGGAGAGTGAAGCTTTCTTT. Translating gives CASKPRWESEAFF.

The CDR3 reads CASSLAGTADTIYF. Here the CDR3 DNA reads TGTGCCAGCAGCTTGGCGGGGACAGCGGACACCATATATTTT. V gene TRBV5-6 combines with J gene TRBJ1-3; TRBD1 aligns across 7 bases. This CDR3 has 14 residues. V dropped 0 bases and J dropped 8; count of bases not matched to a gene: 5. Looked up from germline, CDR1 is SGHDT and CDR2 is YYEEEE.

This chain links TRBV7-6 with TRBJ2-5; 7 positions agree with TRBD1. The J segment lost 5 bases and the V segment lost 5 bases, leaving 8 bases of the junction unmatched. CDR1 and CDR2 from the germline V gene are SGHVS and FNYEAQ. The CDR3 has 14 residues. The DNA for the CDR3 is TGTGCCAGCAGCAAACGGACAGGTGGTGAGACCCAGTACTTC. Amino acids: CASSKRTGGETQYF.

This chain connects TRBV5-1 to TRBJ1-4; TRBD1 aligns across 8 bases. The CDR3 consists of 16 residues. V lost 4 bases and J lost 4; bases outside the gene matches: 9. From germline, CDR1 is SGHRS and CDR2 YFSETQ. CDR3 nucleotide sequence: TGCGCCAGCAGCCCCTCCACAGGGGGGTATAATGAAAAACTGTTTTTT. Translation: CASSPSTGGYNEKLFF.

The chain is built from TRBV4-1 and TRBJ2-5, with 8 bases identical to TRBD2. There are 15 residues in the CDR3. V lost 6 bases to trimming and J lost 1 base; unmatched junction nucleotides: 7. CDR1 is MGHRA and CDR2 is YSYEKL in the germline V gene. The CDR3 sequence: CASSVRGGPQETQYF. CDR3 nucleotide sequence: TGCGCCAGCAGTGTCCGGGGGGGCCCCCAAGAGACCCAGTACTTC.

This chain connects TRBV27 to TRBJ2-7, with D perhaps given as TRBD1 or TRBD2 (5 bases each). The ends were cut back, 9 bases at V and 2 bases at J, with 11 bases in the middle. Per germline, CDR1 MNHEY and CDR2 SMNVEV (reference sequence). This CDR3 is 12 amino acids long. The CDR3 region is CASGTATYEQYF. The CDR3, as DNA: TGTGCCAGTGGGACGGCTACCTACGAGCAGTACTTC.

The genes are TRBV4-1 and TRBJ1-5; D is undetermined. Germline CDR1 and CDR2: MGHRA and YSYEKL. Deletions cut 1 base from V and 3 bases from J, with 19 bases between. This CDR3 is built from 18 residues. CDR3 region: CASSQGFPGVRDNQPQHF. The CDR3 nucleotides read TGCGCCAGCAGCCAAGGATTCCCGGGAGTTAGGGACAATCAGCCCCAGCATTTT.

This clone was detected once. The gene calls are TRBV28 and TRBJ2-5, with D possibly TRBD2 on 5 matching bases. Germline CDR1 and CDR2: MDHEN and SYDVKM. The CDR3 spans 14 residues. Between the trimmed V and J ends, which lost 5 bases and 5 bases, there was a span of 15 bases. In DNA form, the CDR3 reads TGTGCCAGCAGTGAAACTAGTCGCTGGGAGACCCAGTACTTC. Protein: CASSETSRWETQYF. Variable domain in full (rest from reference TRBV28 and TRBJ2-5): DVKVTQSSRYLVKRTGEKVFLECVQDMDHENMFWYRQDPGLGLRLIYFSYDVKMKEKGDIPEGYSVSREKKERFSLILESASTNQTSMYLCASSETSRWETQYFGPGTRLLVL.

The chain employs TRBV27 and TRBJ2-1; 13 bases line up with TRBD2. Germline V gene data show CDR1 as MNHEY and CDR2 as SMNVEV (reference sequence). V lost 4 bases to trimming and J lost 3 bases; unmatched junction nucleotides: 6. The CDR3 has 17 amino acids. The CDR3 nucleotides are TGTGCCAGCAGTTCGGGACTAGCGGGGTCGTACTACAATGAGCAGTTCTTC. Encoded protein: CASSSGLAGSYYNEQFF.

V and J are TRBV10-3 and TRBJ2-6; 7 bases are a match to TRBD1. Germline-derived CDR1 and CDR2 are ENHRY and SYGVKD. V gave up 2 bases and J gave up 2 bases; unmatched junction bases: 0. The CDR3 is 15 amino acids. DNA of the CDR3: TGTGCCATCAGTGAGACAGGGGCTGGGGCCAACGTCCTGACTTTC. Translated: CAISETGAGANVLTF.

The chain couples TRBV7-9 to TRBJ2-1; D tentatively fits TRBD1 or TRBD2 (5 bases each). The V and J ends lost 1 base and 3 bases respectively, with 13 bases between them. Germline CDR1 reads SEHNR; CDR2 reads FQNEAQ (reference sequence). The CDR3 covers 16 residues. DNA of the CDR3: TGTGCCAGCAGCTTAGGCCGACGGGGCGACTACAATGAGCAGTTCTTC. Protein sequence: CASSLGRRGDYNEQFF.

The chain combines TRBV13 with TRBJ2-3; 13 nucleotides line up with TRBD2. The CDR3 has 18 amino acids. Germline trimming cut 5 bases from V and 5 bases from J; bases unmatched to any gene: 13. Germline V gene lookup returns CDR1 PRHDT and CDR2 FYEKMQ (reference sequence). The CDR3 DNA is TGTGCCAGCAGCCCGACCTCCACTAGCGGGGGGGCCATAGATACGCAGTATTTT. As protein: CASSPTSTSGGAIDTQYF.

The V gene is TRBV2, the J gene TRBJ1-1; no reliable D call. The CDR3 sequence is 14 residues long. V lost 8 bases, J lost 1 base, and 14 bases lay in between. Germline CDR1 SNHLY, CDR2 FYNNEI. Here the CDR3 reads CASCRMESNTEAFF. CDR3 bases: TGTGCCAGCTGTAGGATGGAATCGAACACTGAAGCTTTCTTT.

This rearrangement joins TRBV28 to TRBJ1-3, with a tentative D call TRBD1 (6 bases). The CDR3 runs 16 residues. The V gene lost 5 bases and the J gene lost 1 base, with 15 bases spanning the gap. Germline CDR1 MDHEN, CDR2 SYDVKM. This CDR3 reads CASSPTGKVSGNTIYF. The CDR3 coding sequence is TGTGCCAGCAGTCCTACAGGGAAAGTTTCTGGAAACACCATATATTTT.